The entry below gives a single T cell receptor (beta chain) sequence along with its context. The CDR3 is made up of 12 amino acids. In germline, CDR1 is SEHNR, CDR2 FQNEAQ (reference sequence). V was trimmed by 2 bases and J by 7 bases, leaving 8 bases between them. The source of the sample is a study of blood T cell repertoires in COVID-19. Turning to the study itself: Spain, Italy and the United States supplied samples that represented acute and convalescent COVID-19. The analysed material was cDNA or gDNA that came from T cells, B-cell-depleted T cells, or PBMCs.

Original handling: Scientists estimated how many nucleated cells there were by amplifying reference gene primers. The table came from immunoSEQ multiplex PCR; TCRdb's copy has only in-frame clones and leaves some out. Clone size and V and J calls were adopted from that table, with D and trimming inferred from the DNA. The repertoire holds about 81,000 clones, with about nine tenths as singletons. The origin of this receptor is a man in his 70s with active or convalescent COVID-19. The rearrangement joins TRBV7-9 to TRBJ1-2; D gene unclear. The specimen was peripheral blood. CDR3 sequence reads: CASSLNILGYTF. The CDR3 nucleotides are TGTGCCAGCAGCTTAAACATTCTTGGCTACACCTTC.